One sample yielded the 20 T cell receptor beta chains listed below, sequenced in a study of shared clonotypes between healthy human individuals. The repertoire was sequenced with immunoSEQ multiplex PCR; TCRdb's copy has only in-frame clones and lacks some. This table has about 120,000 clones, more than 65% appearing once. Sequencing used memory CD8+ T cells sorted from blood. Subset indicated: CD45RO+ cells pooled with CCR7-negative TemRA cells. The receptors come from a woman under 40 in good health.

With respect to this clone: It is likely a read error: a sequence one base away is far more abundant. Different DNA sequences within this sample yield the same CDR3. V and J are TRBV28 and TRBJ2-2, with 12 bases matching TRBD2. V gave up 4 bases and J gave up 5 bases; unmatched junction bases: 5. This CDR3 contains 16 residues. CDR1 and CDR2 from the germline V gene are MDHEN and SYDVKM. The CDR3 coding sequence is TGTGCCAGCAGTTCCCTAGCGGGAGGGCCTACCGGGGAGCTGTTTTTT. Translating gives CASSSLAGGPTGELFF.

The chain carries TRBV11-2 and TRBJ2-2, with 10 positions matching TRBD2. Germline values: CDR1 SGHAT, CDR2 FQNNGV. The ends lost 3 bases at V and 5 bases at J; junction bases unmatched: 6. The CDR3 runs to 16 residues. The CDR3 DNA reads TGTGCCAGCAGCTTTGAGGGGACTAGCGCTACCGGGGAGCTGTTTTTT. This translates into CASSFEGTSATGELFF.

The chain joins TRBV6-5 to TRBJ2-6; no clear D. Germline assignment: CDR1 MNHEY and CDR2 SVGAGI. V lost 7 bases and J lost 0, with 7 bases in between. There are 14 residues in the CDR3. CDR3 DNA: TGTGCCAGCAAGTCCAGCTCTGGGGCCAACGTCCTGACTTTC. Its translation is CASKSSSGANVLTF.

The table lists this clone with a count of one. This sequence joins TRBV6-5 and TRBJ1-1, with no clear D. V lost 0 bases and J lost 0, with 11 bases in between. The CDR3 contains 16 residues. CDR1 and CDR2 (germline): MNHEY, SVGAGI. CDR3 nucleotides: TGTGCCAGCAGTTACTCAGGAGCGACCATGAACACTGAAGCTTTCTTT. Its protein product is CASSYSGATMNTEAFF.

V gene TRBV6-1 combines with J gene TRBJ1-1; 10 bases match TRBD1. CDR1 MNHNS and CDR2 SASEGT come from the germline V gene. J was trimmed by 0 bases and V by 1 base; bases with no gene match: 5. The CDR3 consists of 17 residues. The CDR3 sequence: CASSEDRDRGLNTEAFF. DNA of the CDR3: TGTGCCAGCAGTGAAGACCGGGACAGGGGATTGAACACTGAAGCTTTCTTT.

This clone was picked up a small number of times. J is TRBJ2-2 and V is TRBV25-1, with D tentatively TRBD1 (6 bases). The germline V gene encodes CDR1 MGHDK and CDR2 SYGVNS. The CDR3 has 15 residues. Trimming removed 2 bases from V and 6 bases from J, with 13 bases in between. CDR3 sequence: CASSEPNEGAGELFF. CDR3 sequence (DNA): TGTGCCAGCAGTGAACCTAATGAGGGGGCCGGGGAGCTGTTTTTT.

The chain joins TRBV9 to TRBJ2-7; possible D gene TRBD1, 5 bases. Trimming removed 3 bases from V and 7 bases from J, with 11 bases in between. The germline CDR1 and CDR2 sequences are SGDLS and YYNGEE. The CDR3 is 12 amino acids. The CDR3 bases are TGTGCCAGCAGCGGGGGCCTGGGAGAGCAGTACTTC. Translating it yields CASSGGLGEQYF. Combining the CDR3 with reference TRBV9 and TRBJ2-7 gives the whole variable domain DSGVTQTPKHLITATGQRVTLRCSPRSGDLSVYWYQQSLDQGLQFLIQYYNGEERAKGNILERFSAQQFPDLHSELNLSSLELGDSALYFCASSGGLGEQYFGPGTRLTVT.

This clone was counted only a few times. This chain connects TRBV6-4 to TRBJ2-1, with D possibly being TRBD2 (6 bases). From germline, CDR1 is MRHNA and CDR2 SNTAGT. There are 12 residues in the CDR3. Trimming stripped 4 bases from V and 8 bases from J, with 9 bases between. The CDR3: CASSVERDEQFF. DNA for the CDR3: TGTGCCAGCAGTGTGGAGCGGGATGAGCAGTTCTTC.

This clone was counted many times. The rearrangement links TRBV19 to TRBJ1-5; TRBD1 matches at 8 bases. The CDR3 extends over 15 amino acids. V shed 5 bases and J 2 bases; nucleotides not matched to a gene: 5. CDR1 and CDR2 from the germline V gene are LNHDA and SQIVND (reference sequence). The CDR3 DNA is TGTGCCAGTAGTGTGACAGGGGATGGCAATCAGCCCCAGCATTTT. Its translation is CASSVTGDGNQPQHF.

The chain employs TRBV4-2 and TRBJ2-7, with D possibly matching TRBD1 (5 bases). Germline V gene sequence: CDR1 LGHNA, CDR2 YNFKEQ. This CDR3 is 14 amino acids long. V was trimmed by 0 bases and J by 4 bases, leaving 10 bases between them. The CDR3 region is CASSQEAGPYEQYF. The CDR3 coding sequence is TGTGCCAGCAGCCAAGAGGCAGGGCCTTACGAGCAGTACTTC.

The chain combines TRBV11-2 with TRBJ2-7; D ambiguous. Germline V gene lookup returns CDR1 SGHAT and CDR2 FQNNGV. The V end was cut by 4 bases, the J end by 2 bases, with 9 bases between. The CDR3 contains 13 residues. CDR3 loop: CASSSSGPYEQYF. For the CDR3, the DNA is TGTGCCAGCAGCTCCTCTGGGCCCTACGAGCAGTACTTC. The whole variable domain, filled in from reference TRBV11-2 and TRBJ2-7, reads EAGVAQSPRYKIIEKRQSVAFWCNPISGHATLYWYQQILGQGPKLLIQFQNNGVVDDSQLPKDRFSAERLKGVDSTLKIQPAKLEDSAVYLCASSSSGPYEQYFGPGTRLTVT.

This sequence joins TRBV4-1 and TRBJ2-3; 8 bases line up with TRBD1. CDR1 is MGHRA and CDR2 is YSYEKL in the germline V gene. After removal of 2 bases from V and 2 bases from J, the junction contained 18 bases not matched to a gene. The CDR3 covers 20 residues. The CDR3 DNA sequence: TGCGCCAGCAGCCAACCGCGAGGGGGGCCGGGACAGGACTCCACAGATACGCAGTATTTT. It yields the protein CASSQPRGGPGQDSTDTQYF.

This clone was observed at least ten times. J is TRBJ1-1 and V is TRBV4-1; D unresolved. Trimming took 4 bases from V and 1 from J, leaving 10 bases between them. CDR1 is MGHRA and CDR2 is YSYEKL in the germline V gene. The CDR3 extends over 14 amino acids. The CDR3 loop is CASSPPGRNTEAFF. The CDR3 DNA sequence: TGCGCCAGCAGCCCCCCAGGTAGGAACACTGAAGCTTTCTTT.

This clone has just one count. This rearrangement joins TRBV9 to TRBJ2-3, with a possible D match to TRBD1 (6 bases). The length of the CDR3 is 17 residues. CDR1 SGDLS and CDR2 YYNGEE come from the germline V gene. The germline V and J ends were trimmed by 4 bases and 4 bases, with 22 bases remaining between them. CDR3 in DNA: TGTGCCAGCAGCCCACAGGGTAGACCACAGAAGTCAGATACGCAGTATTTT. Translation: CASSPQGRPQKSDTQYF.

V gene TRBV19 combines with J gene TRBJ1-1; a possible D gene is TRBD1 (5 bases). Trimming cost V 6 bases and J 1 base, with 12 bases left between them. The CDR3 has 14 residues. Germline V gives CDR1 LNHDA, CDR2 SQIVND (reference sequence). The CDR3 spells CASSPGHGNTEAFF. The CDR3 bases are TGTGCCAGTAGCCCTGGACACGGGAACACTGAAGCTTTCTTT.

This clone was counted only a few times. CDR3 protein: CASSVEPHNEQFF. The CDR3 region has the DNA TGTGCCAGCAGTGTTGAACCCCACAATGAGCAGTTCTTC. The J gene is TRBJ2-1, the V gene TRBV6-4; D ambiguous. This CDR3 has 13 residues. V was clipped by 4 bases and J by 5 bases, with 9 bases between them. Germline V gene data show CDR1 as MRHNA and CDR2 as SNTAGT.

V and J are TRBV28 and TRBJ2-1; D perhaps matches TRBD1 (6 bases). V gave up 5 bases and J gave up 7 bases, with 18 bases separating them. The germline V gene has CDR1 MDHEN and CDR2 SYDVKM. The length of the CDR3 is 15 residues. CDR3 protein: CASSRAGWQGNEQFF. The CDR3 bases are TGTGCCAGCAGTAGAGCAGGGTGGCAGGGGAATGAGCAGTTCTTC.

This chain joins TRBV25-1 and TRBJ2-5; no clear D. This CDR3 contains 14 residues. Germline V lookup: CDR1 MGHDK, CDR2 SYGVNS. V gave up 1 base and J gave up 5 bases, with 11 bases separating them. The CDR3 loop is CASSESMGTETQYF. The CDR3 DNA is TGTGCCAGCAGTGAATCCATGGGAACGGAGACCCAGTACTTC.

The chain carries TRBV25-1 and TRBJ2-5; TRBD1 aligns across 9 bases. Germline CDR1 reads MGHDK; CDR2 reads SYGVNS. After removal of 9 bases from V and 11 bases from J, the junction contained 13 bases not matched to a gene. This CDR3 contains 13 residues. As DNA, the CDR3 is TGTGCCAGTGCGACAGGGGGGAAGTGGGAGCAGTACTTC. Its translation is CASATGGKWEQYF.

This clone was seen a single time. The chain combines TRBV4-1 with TRBJ2-7; no definite D call. With 1 base removed from V and 1 base from J, the gap between germline ends came to 11 bases. Germline V CDR1 and CDR2: MGHRA, YSYEKL. The CDR3 is made up of 15 amino acids. CDR3 DNA sequence: TGCGCCAGCAGCCAAGGGGCAGGAGTTTCCTACGAGCAGTACTTC. It codes for CASSQGAGVSYEQYF.